The rows below give T cell receptor beta chains drawn from one sample of a study of blood T cell repertoires in COVID-19. Some clones are missing from TCRdb's copy, which holds only in-frame ones; the method was immunoSEQ multiplex PCR. Of roughly 58,000 clones listed, roughly three quarters were seen once; the top ten hold approximately 20%. The specimen sequenced was peripheral blood. All receptors derive from a man in his fifties with active or convalescent COVID-19. CDR3s include the opening cysteine and the closing phenylalanine or tryptophan. A D gene is named only where the DNA matches it firmly. Some rows mark clone size as missing; the rest say once, few, many or name a class of expanded clone.

D	length	J	V	size	DNA	CDR3
TRBD2	15	TRBJ2-3	TRBV7-2	-	TGTGCCAGCAGCTTAGGTCTGCGGGGGGGTTCTACGCAGTATTTT	CASSLGLRGGSTQYF
-	13	TRBJ2-7	TRBV29-1	-	TGCAGCGCCATAACAGGGGCGGGATACGAGCAGTACTTC	CSAITGAGYEQYF
-	13	TRBJ2-1	TRBV12-3/TRBV12-4	once	TGTGCCAGCAGTTTCACAGTTACAAATGAGCAGTTCTTC	CASSFTVTNEQFF
TRBD1	14	TRBJ2-3	TRBV5-1	-	TGCGCCAGCACCACAGGGGGCCACACAGATACGCAGTATTTT	CASTTGGHTDTQYF
-	14	TRBJ2-2	TRBV2	-	TGTGCCAGCACACCTATATCCAACACCGGGGAGCTGTTTTTT	CASTPISNTGELFF
TRBD1	15	TRBJ1-6	TRBV6-2/TRBV6-3	medium-sized	TGTGCCAGCAGTCCATTGACAGGGGGTTACTCACCCCTCCACTTT	CASSPLTGGYSPLHF
-	12	TRBJ1-2	TRBV14	-	TGTGCCAGCAGTCAGGGGAACTATGGCTACACCTTC	CASSQGNYGYTF
TRBD2	15	TRBJ2-7	TRBV4-2	-	TGTGCCAGCAGCCAAGAGAGCGGGAGGTCAGGAGAGCAGTACTTC	CASSQESGRSGEQYF
-	15	TRBJ2-2	TRBV27	few	TGTGCCAGCAGTTTACAGCCCCGGGGCACCGGGGAGCTGTTTTTT	CASSLQPRGTGELFF
-	14	TRBJ2-1	TRBV27	-	TGTGCCAGCAGTTCATCGGGCCGGTTTTGGGAGCAGTTCTTC	CASSSSGRFWEQFF
-	13	TRBJ1-1	TRBV19	-	TGTCCCACCCATGGGGGGGCGGGGGGGGCAGCTTTCTTT	CPTHGGAGGAAFF
-	14	TRBJ2-1	TRBV5-6	-	TGTGCCAGCAGCTTAGTGGCGGGGTCCAATGAGCAGTTCTTC	CASSLVAGSNEQFF
TRBD2	17	TRBJ2-1	TRBV7-9	-	TGTGCCAGCAGCCTCGGGACTAGCGGGAGCTCCTACAATGAGCAGTTCTTC	CASSLGTSGSSYNEQFF
-	11	TRBJ2-5	TRBV5-6	once	TGTGCCAGCAGCTTGGGCGGGACCCAGTACTTC	CASSLGGTQYF
-	15	TRBJ1-6	TRBV15	-	TGTGCCACCAGCGGGGACTTAAGGAGGGATTCACCCCTCCACTTT	CATSGDLRRDSPLHF
-	15	TRBJ2-3	TRBV28	-	TGTGCCAGCACTATCGGGACTTCCCGATCAGATACGCAGTATTTT	CASTIGTSRSDTQYF
-	16	TRBJ2-2	TRBV4-2	few	TGTGCCAGCAGCCAAGAGGACGGGGGTGGTACCGGGGAGCTGTTTTTT	CASSQEDGGGTGELFF